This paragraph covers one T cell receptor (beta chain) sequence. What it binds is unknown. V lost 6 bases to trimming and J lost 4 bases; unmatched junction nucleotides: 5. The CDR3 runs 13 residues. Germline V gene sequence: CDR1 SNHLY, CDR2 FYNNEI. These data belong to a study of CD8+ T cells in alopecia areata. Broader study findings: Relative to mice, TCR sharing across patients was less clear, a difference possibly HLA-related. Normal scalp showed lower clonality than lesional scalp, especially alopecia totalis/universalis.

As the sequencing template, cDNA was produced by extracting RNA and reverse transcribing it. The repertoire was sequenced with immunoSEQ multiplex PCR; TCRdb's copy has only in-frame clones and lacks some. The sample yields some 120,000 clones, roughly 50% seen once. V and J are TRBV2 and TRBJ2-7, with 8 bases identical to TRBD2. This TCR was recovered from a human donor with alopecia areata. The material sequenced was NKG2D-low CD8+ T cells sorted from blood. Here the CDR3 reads CASRAGGQYEQYF. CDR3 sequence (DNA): TGTGCCAGCAGGGCGGGGGGCCAATACGAGCAGTACTTC. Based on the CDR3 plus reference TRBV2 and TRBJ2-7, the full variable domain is EPEVTQTPSHQVTQMGQEVILRCVPISNHLYFYWYRQILGQKVEFLVSFYNNEISEKSEIFDDQFSVERPDGSNFTLKIRSTKLEDSAMYFCASRAGGQYEQYFGPGTRLTVT.